Following are 31 T cell receptor beta chains from one sample sequenced in a study of blood T cell repertoires in COVID-19. The protocol was immunoSEQ multiplex PCR, while the TCRdb copy is restricted to in-frame clones and leaves out a portion. The repertoire holds about 480,000 clones, more than 75% seen once, with less than 2% in the top ten. Specimen: PBMCs or T cells enriched from blood (not recorded which). The receptors derive from a woman aged 40 to 50 who had recovered from COVID-19.

The chain recombines TRBV13 with TRBJ2-7, with 7 bases lining up with TRBD2. The V and J ends lost 4 bases and 1 base, in that order; junction bases with no gene match: 13. Germline V gene sequence: CDR1 PRHDT, CDR2 FYEKMQ (reference sequence). This CDR3 region has 17 residues. The CDR3 DNA reads as TGTGCCAGCAGCTCACAGCTCGCGGGAGCCATATCCTACGAGCAGTACTTC. It specifies CASSSQLAGAISYEQYF. The full variable domain, completed using reference TRBV13 and TRBJ2-7, is AAGVIQSPRHLIKEKRETATLKCYPIPRHDTVYWYQQGPGQDPQFLISFYEKMQSDKGSIPDRFSAQQFSDYHSELNMSSLELGDSALYFCASSSQLAGAISYEQYFGPGTRLTVT.

This sequence joins TRBV2 and TRBJ2-7; D not resolved. This CDR3 region has 14 residues. Germline CDR1 SNHLY, CDR2 FYNNEI. V lost 8 bases and J lost 3, with 17 bases in between. This chain's CDR3 is CASCPLAEHYEQYF. In nucleotides, the CDR3 is TGTGCCAGCTGCCCCCTGGCGGAACACTACGAGCAGTACTTC.

The chain couples TRBV2 to TRBJ2-1; TRBD2 agrees at 9 bases. J was trimmed by 9 bases and V by 4 bases; bases with no gene match: 10. The CDR3 runs 15 residues. Per the germline V gene, CDR1 is SNHLY and CDR2 is FYNNEI. The CDR3 spells CASSALSGSGSEQFF. The CDR3, as DNA: TGTGCCAGCAGTGCACTTAGCGGGAGCGGGAGTGAGCAGTTCTTC.

V gene TRBV28 combines with J gene TRBJ2-2; 9 nucleotides agree with TRBD2. CDR1 is MDHEN, CDR2 SYDVKM, per germline. This CDR3 has 16 amino acids. With 7 bases clipped from V and 7 bases from J, the junction kept 13 bases outside the gene matches. In nucleotides, the CDR3 is TGTGCCAGCATCAAGGGGCTAGCGGGAAGGGGCGGGGAGCTGTTTTTT. It encodes CASIKGLAGRGGELFF.

V gene TRBV21-1 combines with J gene TRBJ2-1; the D call in the table, TRBD2, was not verified against the DNA. TRBV21-1 is listed as a pseudogene. There are 15 residues in the CDR3. The CDR3 loop is CASSPLAGVSNEQFF. The DNA of the CDR3 is TGTGCCAGCAGCCCCCTAGCGGGAGTCTCCAATGAGCAGTTCTTC.

V usage is TRBV20-1 and J usage is TRBJ1-6; D possibly corresponds to TRBD1 (5 bases). The CDR3 consists of 14 residues. V was pared by 3 bases and J by 7 bases, with 13 bases between. Germline loops: CDR1 DFQATT, CDR2 SNEGSKA (reference sequence). The CDR3 nucleotides are TGCAGTGCTAGTTTGGCGGGGGAAAATTCACCCCTCCACTTT. It encodes CSASLAGENSPLHF.

The chain combines TRBV18 with TRBJ2-7; 7 nucleotides line up with TRBD1. Germline V gene lookup returns CDR1 KGHSH and CDR2 LQKENI. The CDR3 sequence is 13 residues long. Trimming removed 5 bases from V and 2 bases from J; junction bases left unmatched: 3. Here the CDR3 reads CASSTRGPYEQYF. In DNA form, the CDR3 reads TGTGCCAGCTCAACGAGGGGGCCCTACGAGCAGTACTTC.

V usage is TRBV5-4 and J usage is TRBJ2-5, with 7 bases that match TRBD1. This CDR3 is 16 amino acids long. V lost 4 bases and J lost 4; bases outside the gene matches: 13. Per the germline V gene, CDR1 is SGHNT and CDR2 is YYREEE (reference sequence). DNA of the CDR3: TGTGCCAGCAGCATGGGGACAGCCTTTCGAAGAGAGACCCAGTACTTC. This translates into CASSMGTAFRRETQYF.

The chain combines TRBV6-5 with TRBJ1-5; the D is unclear. The CDR3 runs 15 residues. Trimming took 5 bases from V and 0 from J, leaving 11 bases between them. CDR1 and CDR2 (germline): MNHEY, SVGAGI. CDR3 DNA: TGTGCCAGCAGTAAGGGAGGCGGTAGCAATCAGCCCCAGCATTTT. As protein: CASSKGGGSNQPQHF.

V gene TRBV7-2 combines with J gene TRBJ2-7; tentatively, D is TRBD2 (6 bases). Germline loops: CDR1 SGHTA, CDR2 FQGNSA. The ends were cut back, 6 bases at V and 6 bases at J, with 15 bases in the middle. The CDR3 consists of 13 residues. The CDR3 sequence is CASSNGRVGEQYF. CDR3 DNA sequence: TGTGCCAGCAGTAACGGGAGAGTGGGCGAGCAGTACTTC. The full variable domain, its missing parts supplied by reference TRBV7-2 and TRBJ2-7, is GAGVSQSPSNKVTEKGKDVELRCDPISGHTALYWYRQSLGQGLEFLIYFQGNSAPDKSGLPSDRFSAERTGGSVSTLTIQRTQQEDSAVYLCASSNGRVGEQYFGPGTRLTVT.

This clone was detected a few times. J is TRBJ2-7 and V is TRBV7-9; D is unclear. Germline V gene sequence: CDR1 SEHNR, CDR2 FQNEAQ (reference sequence). This CDR3 contains 14 residues. Trimming cost V 0 bases and J 3 bases, with 9 bases left between them. CDR3 protein: CASSLASPGYEQYF. The CDR3 DNA is TGTGCCAGCAGCTTAGCATCCCCCGGCTACGAGCAGTACTTC.

The rearrangement joins TRBV6-5 to TRBJ2-4; D is perhaps TRBD1 (6 bases). Germline values: CDR1 MNHEY, CDR2 SVGAGI. CDR3 length equals 15 residues. The V gene lost 0 bases and the J gene lost 6 bases, with 12 bases spanning the gap. CDR3 bases: TGTGCCAGCAGTTACTCGGGGAGCAGGGGAAACATTCAGTACTTC. Translation gives CASSYSGSRGNIQYF.

This chain links TRBV7-8 with TRBJ2-6; 8 bases are a match to TRBD1. The CDR3 runs 19 residues. J lost 0 bases, V lost 0 bases, and 7 bases had no gene match. From germline, CDR1 is SGHVS and CDR2 FQNEAQ. The DNA of the CDR3 is TGTGCCAGCAGCTTAGCCGTGACAGGGGCAGTCTCTGGGGCCAACGTCCTGACTTTC. This gives the protein CASSLAVTGAVSGANVLTF.

This clone was counted once. The CDR3 loop is CASSVGQTEAFF. Here the CDR3 DNA reads TGTGCCAGCAGCGTAGGACAGACTGAAGCTTTCTTT. The chain employs TRBV9 and TRBJ1-1, with D possibly TRBD1 on 5 matching bases. CDR3 length equals 12 residues. The germline V and J ends were trimmed by 0 bases and 5 bases, with 5 bases remaining between them. CDR1 SGDLS and CDR2 YYNGEE come from the germline V gene.

This chain uses TRBV9 with TRBJ2-2; 9 nucleotides match TRBD2. After removal of 4 bases from V and 5 bases from J, the junction contained 15 bases not matched to a gene. Germline V lookup: CDR1 SGDLS, CDR2 YYNGEE. The CDR3 is 18 amino acids. CDR3 nucleotides: TGTGCCAGCAGCTCCCTCCCCCGTAGCGGGAGAGTTACCGGGGAGCTGTTTTTT. Translated: CASSSLPRSGRVTGELFF.

The gene calls are TRBV29-1 and TRBJ2-1; possible D gene TRBD2, 6 bases. This CDR3 region has 12 residues. CDR1 is SQVTM, CDR2 ANQGSEA, per germline. The V and J ends lost 2 bases and 8 bases respectively, with 10 bases between them. The CDR3 loop is CSVESGGYEQFF. CDR3 DNA: TGCAGCGTTGAATCCGGGGGTTATGAGCAGTTCTTC.

V is TRBV12-3 or TRBV12-4 and J is TRBJ2-7; no reliable D call. V lost 3 bases and J 3 bases, leaving 9 bases between the germline ends. The CDR3 length is 13 residues. The CDR3 DNA follows: TGTGCCAGCAGTTTCGGCGGAGACTACGAGCAGTACTTC. It is translated as CASSFGGDYEQYF.

This chain links TRBV11-3 with TRBJ1-3; D perhaps matches TRBD1 (6 bases). Germline V lookup: CDR1 SGHNT, CDR2 YENEEA. CDR3 length: 16 residues. V shed 4 bases and J shed 1 base, with 14 bases lying between them. The CDR3 reads CASSSVRQDSGNTIYF. The CDR3 bases are TGTGCCAGCAGCTCCGTCCGACAGGATTCTGGAAACACCATATATTTT.

The chain combines TRBV2 with TRBJ1-2; 7 nucleotides match TRBD1. CDR1 is SNHLY, CDR2 FYNNEI, per germline. The CDR3 contains 14 residues. Unmatched junction bases numbered 6, after V lost 8 bases and J lost 0 bases. The DNA for the CDR3 is TGTGCCAGCTGTCAGGGGGGAGCTAACTATGGCTACACCTTC. Protein product: CASCQGGANYGYTF.

This rearrangement joins TRBV9 to TRBJ1-4; 9 bases map to TRBD1. The CDR3 has 14 residues. Losses at the gene ends were 6 bases for V and 5 bases for J; bases not matched to a gene: 5. Per germline, CDR1 SGDLS and CDR2 YYNGEE. The CDR3 reads CASNAGTGNEKLFF. CDR3 sequence (DNA): TGTGCCAGCAACGCAGGGACAGGGAATGAAAAACTGTTTTTT.

The V and J genes are TRBV6-5 and TRBJ1-5; tentative D call: TRBD1 (6 bases). The CDR3 consists of 15 residues. Trimming left V 7 bases short and J 1 base short, with 14 bases between. Germline CDR1 and CDR2: MNHEY and SVGAGI. The CDR3 loop is CASKRHRESNQPQHF. The CDR3 nucleotides are TGTGCCAGCAAGAGACACAGGGAAAGCAATCAGCCCCAGCATTTT.

The V and J genes are TRBV10-3 and TRBJ1-1, with D possibly being TRBD1 (6 bases). This CDR3 comprises 15 residues. CDR1 is ENHRY, CDR2 SYGVKD, per germline. V gave up 2 bases and J gave up 0 bases, with 10 bases separating them. This chain's CDR3 is CAISERTDLNTEAFF. The CDR3 DNA reads TGTGCCATCAGTGAGAGGACAGACCTGAACACTGAAGCTTTCTTT.

V and J are TRBV11-3 and TRBJ2-7; unclear D gene. The CDR3 is 14 amino acids. Germline loops: CDR1 SGHNT, CDR2 YENEEA. The V end lost 0 bases, the J end lost 5 bases, and 11 bases lay between the germline ends. In DNA form, the CDR3 reads TGTGCCAGCAGCTTAGAATGGGCAGGCCACGAGCAGTACTTC. Encoded protein: CASSLEWAGHEQYF.

The chain carries TRBV4-3 and TRBJ1-2; D is possibly TRBD1 (5 bases). This CDR3 is built from 17 residues. Trimming left V 0 bases short and J 0 bases short, with 14 bases between. Per the germline V gene, CDR1 is LGHNA and CDR2 is YSLEER. The DNA of the CDR3 is TGCGCCAGCAGCCAAGATGGCGCGGGGCTAGCTAACTATGGCTACACCTTC. Protein sequence: CASSQDGAGLANYGYTF.

The chain uses TRBV4-2 and TRBJ2-3; 7 nucleotides agree with TRBD2. The germline gives CDR1 LGHNA, CDR2 YNFKEQ. V lost 5 bases, J lost 2 bases, and 7 bases stayed unmatched. This CDR3 has 15 residues. The CDR3 sequence is CASSTTSEITDTQYF. Here the CDR3 DNA reads TGTGCCAGCAGCACTACTAGCGAGATCACAGATACGCAGTATTTT.

The chain is built from TRBV29-1 and TRBJ1-1; D is uncertain. The CDR3 length is 13 residues. The germline gives CDR1 SQVTM, CDR2 ANQGSEA. The germline V and J ends were trimmed by 6 bases and 10 bases, with 21 bases remaining between them. This CDR3 is CSVPRREGRVAFF. The CDR3 region has the DNA TGCAGCGTACCTCGCCGGGAAGGGCGGGTAGCTTTCTTT.

V is TRBV4-2 and J is TRBJ2-7, with 14 bases identical to TRBD2. The CDR3 has 16 residues. Germline loops: CDR1 LGHNA, CDR2 YNFKEQ. Germline trimming cut 4 bases from V and 4 bases from J; bases unmatched to any gene: 6. The CDR3 DNA reads as TGTGCCAGCAGCCCCCAGACTAGCGGGAGGGCGTACGAGCAGTACTTC. Translation: CASSPQTSGRAYEQYF.

The gene calls are TRBV10-3 and TRBJ2-1; TRBD1 is a possible D gene (8 bases). This CDR3 is 14 amino acids long. CDR1 is ENHRY, CDR2 SYGVKD, per germline. Deletions cut 6 bases from V and 8 bases from J, with 17 bases between. CDR3 bases: TGTGCCATCAGCGCCGACAGGGGAGGGGATGAGCAGTTCTTC. Translating gives CAISADRGGDEQFF.

CDR3 nucleotides: TGTGCCAGCAGCCTATCAGGACTGATCAACACTGAAGCTTTCTTT. Protein: CASSLSGLINTEAFF. The rearrangement links TRBV3-1 (or the pseudogene TRBV3-2) to TRBJ1-1; D is undetermined. V was trimmed by 4 bases and J by 2 bases, leaving 14 bases between them. The CDR3 runs 15 residues. Germline V gene sequence: CDR1 LGHDT, CDR2 YNNKEL (reference sequence).

The CDR3 DNA sequence: TGTGCCAGCAGCCGAACTGTGTTTAGCAATCAGCCCCAGCATTTT. Translated, it gives CASSRTVFSNQPQHF. V is TRBV7-8 and J is TRBJ1-5; D is unresolved. The CDR3 spans 15 residues. V was clipped by 5 bases and J by 0 bases, with 11 bases between them. Per the germline V gene, CDR1 is SGHVS and CDR2 is FQNEAQ.

The genes are TRBV3-1 (or the pseudogene TRBV3-2) and TRBJ1-6; unclear D gene. The ends were cut back, 0 bases at V and 9 bases at J, with 18 bases in the middle. The CDR3 has 17 amino acids. Looked up from germline, CDR1 is LGHDT and CDR2 is YNNKEL (reference sequence). The CDR3 loop reads CASSQDMRASSGSPLHF. The CDR3 DNA is TGTGCCAGCAGCCAAGATATGAGGGCCTCCTCTGGTTCACCCCTCCACTTT.